A selection of T cell receptor beta chains follows, all from one sample in a study of blood T cell repertoires in COVID-19. The protocol was immunoSEQ multiplex PCR, while the TCRdb copy is restricted to in-frame clones and leaves out a portion. There are about 250,000 clones in the sample; about 80% occur only once, and around 4.4% lies in the top ten. Sequenced input: peripheral blood. The source of these receptors is a man aged 50-60 years with active or convalescent COVID-19. Each CDR3 is given with its conserved first and last residue. The D gene is left open where the match is weak. Clone sizes are given selectively: once, few, many, or a class where the clone is expanded.

CAIRGTGTGYGYTF TGTGCCATCAGGGGGACAGGGACGGGATATGGCTACACCTTC TRBD1 TRBJ1-2 TRBV10-3 .
CASSERLAGGNEQFF TGTGCCAGCAGTGAAAGACTAGCGGGGGGTAATGAGCAGTTCTTC TRBD2 TRBJ2-1 TRBV25-1 .
CAISVSGGARTDTQYF TGTGCCATCAGTGTTAGCGGGGGGGCCAGGACAGATACGCAGTATTTT TRBD2 TRBJ2-3 TRBV10-3 .
CASSDSYRANEQFF TGTGCCAGCAGTGACTCGTACAGGGCTAATGAGCAGTTCTTC . TRBJ2-1 TRBV27 .
CAISEGRGSYEQYF TGTGCCATCAGTGAGGGCAGGGGCTCCTACGAGCAGTACTTC . TRBJ2-7 TRBV10-3 .
CASSFGLANTDTQYF TGTGCCAGCAGTTTCGGACTAGCGAACACAGATACGCAGTATTTT TRBD2 TRBJ2-3 TRBV28 .
CASSSLAGAYNEQFF TGTGCCAGCAGCTCCTTGGCAGGGGCCTACAATGAGCAGTTCTTC . TRBJ2-1 TRBV7-9 .
CATSPHNGTGLRTGELFF TGTGCCACCAGCCCCCACAATGGGACAGGGTTGAGGACCGGGGAGCTGTTTTTT TRBD1 TRBJ2-2 TRBV15 once
CASSDPGTATYEQYF TGTGCCAGCAGCGACCCCGGGACAGCCACCTACGAGCAGTACTTC TRBD1 TRBJ2-7 TRBV5-8 .
CASSVGQGLSGNTIYF TGTGCCAGCTCAGTCGGACAGGGCCTCTCTGGAAACACCATATATTTT . TRBJ1-3 TRBV21-1 .
CSASSWTSGALSTDTQYF TGCAGTGCCAGTAGCTGGACTAGCGGGGCCCTCAGCACAGATACGCAGTATTTT TRBD2 TRBJ2-3 TRBV20-1 .
CASSLRGGLPSGYEQYF TGTGCCAGCAGCTTACGCGGGGGACTCCCTTCAGGCTACGAGCAGTACTTC TRBD2 TRBJ2-7 TRBV11-2 .
CASSLGDRGLYEQYF TGCGCCAGCAGTTTAGGGGACAGGGGGCTATACGAGCAGTACTTC TRBD1 TRBJ2-7 TRBV5-1 once
CASSQEGNTGELFF TGTGCCAGCAGCCAGGAGGGGAACACCGGGGAGCTGTTTTTT . TRBJ2-2 TRBV4-2 .
CASSPLGRAENTEAFF TGTGCCAGCTCACCCCTCGGGAGGGCTGAGAACACTGAAGCTTTCTTT . TRBJ1-1 TRBV18 .
CASSEGAQANTEAFF TGTGCCAGCAGTGAAGGGGCTCAGGCGAACACTGAAGCTTTCTTT . TRBJ1-1 TRBV2 .
CASSEGGQGSGYTF TGTGCCAGCAGTGAGGGAGGGCAGGGGAGTGGCTACACCTTC . TRBJ1-2 TRBV2 .
CASSRGRAETQYF TGTGCCAGCAGTCGGGGGAGGGCGGAGACCCAGTACTTC TRBD2 TRBJ2-5 TRBV27 .
CATSRGSREKLFF TGTGCCACCAGCAGAGGGAGTAGAGAAAAACTGTTTTTT . TRBJ1-4 TRBV15 .
CASRPRLASYNEQFF TGTGCCAGCAGACCTCGACTAGCCTCCTACAATGAGCAGTTCTTC TRBD2 TRBJ2-1 TRBV6-5 .
CASSLGDRVNTEAFF TGTGCCAGCAGCTTAGGGGACAGGGTGAACACTGAAGCTTTCTTT TRBD1 TRBJ1-1 TRBV7-9 .
CASRTGGQGGRETQYF TGTGCCAGCAGAACGGGTGGACAGGGTGGGCGAGAGACCCAGTACTTC TRBD1 TRBJ2-5 TRBV28 .
CASSPGLAGGFSQETQYF TGCGCCAGCAGCCCTGGACTAGCGGGGGGCTTTTCTCAAGAGACCCAGTACTTC TRBD2 TRBJ2-5 TRBV5-1 .
CASSRTTGTDTQYF TGTGCCAGCAGCCGGACTACCGGAACAGATACGCAGTATTTT . TRBJ2-3 TRBV7-2 .
CASSQEGTSYSPLHF TGTGCCAGCAGCCAAGAAGGGACATCATATTCACCCCTCCACTTT . TRBJ1-6 TRBV14 .
CASSQATGGFLNTEAFF TGTGCCAGCAGCCAAGCGACAGGGGGCTTCTTGAACACTGAAGCTTTCTTT TRBD1 TRBJ1-1 TRBV3-1/TRBV3-2 once
CASSQEDTQYF TGTGCCAGCAGTCAGGAAGATACGCAGTATTTT . TRBJ2-3 TRBV2 .
CASSEFDRFQPQHF TGTGCCAGCAGTGAATTCGACAGATTTCAGCCCCAGCATTTT . TRBJ1-5 TRBV2 .
CASSVELAGAMNTGELFF TGTGCCAGCAGCGTTGAACTAGCGGGGGCCATGAACACCGGGGAGCTGTTTTTT TRBD2 TRBJ2-2 TRBV9 .
CASSKEQEPSTDTQYF TGTGCCAGCAGCAAAGAGCAGGAACCTAGCACAGATACGCAGTATTTT . TRBJ2-3 TRBV21-1 .
CASSFGQPTDTQYF TGCGCCAGCAGCTTTGGACAGCCCACAGATACGCAGTATTTT . TRBJ2-3 TRBV5-1 once
CASSPKRDRQNF TGTGCCAGCAGTCCTAAACGGGACAGGCAGAACTTC TRBD1 TRBJ2-5 TRBV12-3/TRBV12-4 .
CASSRTGISGANVLTF TGTGCCAGTAGTAGAACAGGGATCTCTGGGGCCAACGTCCTGACTTTC . TRBJ2-6 TRBV19 once
CASSPRDRVGDTQYF TGTGCCAGCAGTCCACGGGACAGGGTTGGAGATACGCAGTATTTT TRBD1 TRBJ2-3 TRBV6-4 .
CAWSADSAHNSPLHF TGTGCCTGGAGTGCCGACTCAGCACATAATTCACCCCTCCACTTT . TRBJ1-6 TRBV30 .
CARTGGDQETQYF TGTGCTCGGACAGGGGGTGACCAAGAGACCCAGTACTTC TRBD1 TRBJ2-5 TRBV2 once
CASRMTGGGQPQHF TGTGCCAGCAGGATGACAGGGGGCGGACAGCCCCAGCATTTT TRBD1 TRBJ1-5 TRBV6-5 .
CASSLVTPGGANTIYF TGTGCCAGCAGTTTAGTGACCCCTGGAGGGGCGAACACCATATATTTT . TRBJ1-3 TRBV27 once
CASSPTGAMVGYTF TGTGCCAGCAGCCCGACAGGAGCCATGGTCGGCTACACCTTC . TRBJ1-2 TRBV5-6 .
CASSPAGAPTDTQYF TGTGCCAGCAGTCCAGCGGGGGCCCCCACAGATACGCAGTATTTT TRBD2 TRBJ2-3 TRBV7-7 .
CASSIQSSGEGYEQYF TGTGCCAGTAGTATACAGAGTAGCGGGGAGGGCTACGAGCAGTACTTC TRBD2 TRBJ2-7 TRBV19 .
CASSRGQGISPLHF TGTGCCAGCAGTAGGGGACAGGGGATCTCACCCCTCCACTTT TRBD1 TRBJ1-6 TRBV27 .
CASSLGGPGEQFF TGTGCCAGCAGTTTAGGGGGGCCTGGTGAGCAGTTCTTC . TRBJ2-1 TRBV12-3/TRBV12-4 .
CASSPQGAGANVLTF TGTGCCAGCAGCCCCCAGGGGGCTGGGGCCAACGTCCTGACTTTC TRBD1 TRBJ2-6 TRBV7-3 many
CASRGTALGNQPQHF TGTGCCAGCAGGGGGACAGCCTTAGGGAATCAGCCCCAGCATTTT TRBD1 TRBJ1-5 TRBV19 .
CASSQLAGDLYEQYF TGTGCCAGCAGCCAACTAGCGGGGGACCTGTACGAGCAGTACTTC TRBD2 TRBJ2-7 TRBV3-1/TRBV3-2 .
CASSPRGANTQYF TGTGCCAGCTCACCGCGGGGGGCGAATACGCAGTATTTT TRBD2 TRBJ2-3 TRBV18 .